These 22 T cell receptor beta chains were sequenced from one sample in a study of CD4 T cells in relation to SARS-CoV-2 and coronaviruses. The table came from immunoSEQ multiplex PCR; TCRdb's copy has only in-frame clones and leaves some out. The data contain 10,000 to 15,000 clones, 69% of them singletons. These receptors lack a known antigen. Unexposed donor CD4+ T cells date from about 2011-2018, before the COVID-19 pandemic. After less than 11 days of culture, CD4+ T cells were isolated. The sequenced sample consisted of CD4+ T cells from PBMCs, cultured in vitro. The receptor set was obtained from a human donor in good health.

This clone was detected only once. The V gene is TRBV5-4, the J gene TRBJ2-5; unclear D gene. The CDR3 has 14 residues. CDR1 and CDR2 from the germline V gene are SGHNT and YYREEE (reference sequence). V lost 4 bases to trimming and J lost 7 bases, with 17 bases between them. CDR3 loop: CASSMRNQVGTQYF. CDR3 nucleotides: TGTGCCAGCAGCATGCGTAATCAGGTGGGGACCCAGTACTTC.

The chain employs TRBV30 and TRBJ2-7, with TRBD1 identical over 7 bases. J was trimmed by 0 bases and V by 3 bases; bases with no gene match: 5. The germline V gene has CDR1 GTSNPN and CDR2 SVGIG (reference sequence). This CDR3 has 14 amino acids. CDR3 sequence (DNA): TGTGCCTGGAGGGTGGGACAGAACTCCTACGAGCAGTACTTC. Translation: CAWRVGQNSYEQYF.

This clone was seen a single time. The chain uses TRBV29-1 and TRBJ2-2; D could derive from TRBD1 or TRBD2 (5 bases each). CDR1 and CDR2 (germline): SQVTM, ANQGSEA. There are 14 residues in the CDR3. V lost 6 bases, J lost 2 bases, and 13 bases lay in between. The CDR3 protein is CSVGRSLNTGELFF. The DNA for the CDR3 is TGCAGCGTGGGACGGAGCCTAAACACCGGGGAGCTGTTTTTT.

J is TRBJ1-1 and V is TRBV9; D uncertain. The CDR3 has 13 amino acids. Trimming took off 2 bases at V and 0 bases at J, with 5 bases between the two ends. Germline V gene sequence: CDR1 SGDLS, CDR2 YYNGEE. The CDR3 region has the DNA TGTGCCAGCAGCGTGGCAGTGAACACTGAAGCTTTCTTT. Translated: CASSVAVNTEAFF.

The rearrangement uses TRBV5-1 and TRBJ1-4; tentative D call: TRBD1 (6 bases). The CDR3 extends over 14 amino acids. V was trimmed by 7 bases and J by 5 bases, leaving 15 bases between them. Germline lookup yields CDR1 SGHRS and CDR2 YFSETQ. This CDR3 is CASGFGTLNEKLFF. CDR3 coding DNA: TGCGCCAGCGGGTTCGGGACACTCAATGAAAAACTGTTTTTT. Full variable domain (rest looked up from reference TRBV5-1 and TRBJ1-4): KAGVTQTPRYLIKTRGQQVTLSCSPISGHRSVSWYQQTPGQGLQFLFEYFSETQRNKGNFPGRFSGRQFSNSRSEMNVSTLELGDSALYLCASGFGTLNEKLFFGSGTQLSVL.

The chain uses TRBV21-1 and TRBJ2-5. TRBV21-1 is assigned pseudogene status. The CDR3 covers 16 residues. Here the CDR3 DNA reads TGTGCCAGCAGAACTCGCAGTCCACCCTCACAAGAGACCCAGTACTTC. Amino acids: CASRTRSPPSQETQYF.

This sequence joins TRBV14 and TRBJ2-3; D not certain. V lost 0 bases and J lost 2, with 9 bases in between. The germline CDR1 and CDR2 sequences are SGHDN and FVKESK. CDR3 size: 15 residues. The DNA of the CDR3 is TGTGCCAGCAGCCAAGATCTTGACAACACAGATACGCAGTATTTT. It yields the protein CASSQDLDNTDTQYF. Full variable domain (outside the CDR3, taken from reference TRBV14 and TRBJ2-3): EAGVTQFPSHSVIEKGQTVTLRCDPISGHDNLYWYRRVMGKEIKFLLHFVKESKQDESGMPNNRFLAERTGGTYSTLKVQPAELEDSGVYFCASSQDLDNTDTQYFGPGTRLTVL.

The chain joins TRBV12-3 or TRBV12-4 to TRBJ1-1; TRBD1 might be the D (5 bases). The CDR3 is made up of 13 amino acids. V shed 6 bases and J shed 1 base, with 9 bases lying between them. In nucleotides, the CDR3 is TGTGCCAGCAGATGGGGCCGGAACACTGAAGCTTTCTTT. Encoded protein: CASRWGRNTEAFF.

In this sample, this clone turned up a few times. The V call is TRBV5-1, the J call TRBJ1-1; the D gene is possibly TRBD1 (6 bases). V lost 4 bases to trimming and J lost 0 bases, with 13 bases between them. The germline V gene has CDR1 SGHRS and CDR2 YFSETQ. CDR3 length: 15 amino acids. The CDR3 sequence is CASSLAGTMNTEAFF. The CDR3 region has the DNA TGCGCCAGCAGCCTTGCCGGGACAATGAACACTGAAGCTTTCTTT.

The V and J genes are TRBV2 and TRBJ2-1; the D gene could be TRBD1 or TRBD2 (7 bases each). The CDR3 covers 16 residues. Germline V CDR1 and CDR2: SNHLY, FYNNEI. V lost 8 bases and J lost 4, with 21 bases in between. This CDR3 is CASGGGQGGIYNEQFF. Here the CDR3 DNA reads TGTGCCAGCGGGGGGGGCCAGGGGGGAATTTACAATGAGCAGTTCTTC.

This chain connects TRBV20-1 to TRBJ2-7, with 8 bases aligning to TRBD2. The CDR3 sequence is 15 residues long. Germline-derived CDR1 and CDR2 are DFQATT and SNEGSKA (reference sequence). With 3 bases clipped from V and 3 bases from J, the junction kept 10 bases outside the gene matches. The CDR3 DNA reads TGCAGTGCTAGTTTTGTCGCGGGAGGCGTCTACGAGCAGTACTTC. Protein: CSASFVAGGVYEQYF.

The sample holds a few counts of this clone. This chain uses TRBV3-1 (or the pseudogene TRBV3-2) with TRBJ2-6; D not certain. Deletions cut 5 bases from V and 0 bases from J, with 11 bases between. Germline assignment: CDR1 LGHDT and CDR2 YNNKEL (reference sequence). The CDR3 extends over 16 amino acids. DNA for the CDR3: TGTGCCAGCAGCGACCACGTCAGCTCTGGGGCCAACGTCCTGACTTTC. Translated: CASSDHVSSGANVLTF.

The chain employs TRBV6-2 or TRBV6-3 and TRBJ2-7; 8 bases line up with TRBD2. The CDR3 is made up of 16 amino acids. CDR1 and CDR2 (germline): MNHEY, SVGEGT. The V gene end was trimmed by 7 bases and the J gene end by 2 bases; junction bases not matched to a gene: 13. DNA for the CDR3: TGTGCCAGCAACCCGGGAGGGGGACCGCTTACCTACGAGCAGTACTTC. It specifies CASNPGGGPLTYEQYF.

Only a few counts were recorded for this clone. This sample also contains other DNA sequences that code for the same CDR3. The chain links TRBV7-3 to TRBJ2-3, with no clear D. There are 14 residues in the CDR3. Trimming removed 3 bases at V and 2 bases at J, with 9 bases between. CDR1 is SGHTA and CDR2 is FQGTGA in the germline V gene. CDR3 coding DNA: TGTGCCAGCAGCTTGGAAGGCTACACAGATACGCAGTATTTT. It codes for CASSLEGYTDTQYF.

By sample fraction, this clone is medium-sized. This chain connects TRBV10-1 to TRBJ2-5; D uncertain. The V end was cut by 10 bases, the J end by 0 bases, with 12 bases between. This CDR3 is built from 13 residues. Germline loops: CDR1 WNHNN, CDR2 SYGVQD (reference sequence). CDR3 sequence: CATDAIYQETQYF. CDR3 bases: TGCGCCACGGACGCAATCTACCAAGAGACCCAGTACTTC.

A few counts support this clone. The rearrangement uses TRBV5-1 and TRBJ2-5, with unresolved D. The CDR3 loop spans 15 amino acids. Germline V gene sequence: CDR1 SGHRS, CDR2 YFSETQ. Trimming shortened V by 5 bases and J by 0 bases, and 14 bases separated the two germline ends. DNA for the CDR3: TGCGCCAGCAGGAGACAACAACAGTACCAAGAGACCCAGTACTTC. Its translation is CASRRQQQYQETQYF. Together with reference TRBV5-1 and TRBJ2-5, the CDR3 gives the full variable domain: KAGVTQTPRYLIKTRGQQVTLSCSPISGHRSVSWYQQTPGQGLQFLFEYFSETQRNKGNFPGRFSGRQFSNSRSEMNVSTLELGDSALYLCASRRQQQYQETQYFGPGTRLLVL.

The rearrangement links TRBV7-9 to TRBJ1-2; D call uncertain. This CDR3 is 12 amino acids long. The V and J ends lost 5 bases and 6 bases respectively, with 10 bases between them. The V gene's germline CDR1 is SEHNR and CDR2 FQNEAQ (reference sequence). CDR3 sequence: CASSKDGNGYTF. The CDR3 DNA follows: TGTGCCAGCAGCAAGGACGGGAATGGCTACACCTTC.

The CDR3 coding sequence is TGTGCCAGCAGCACTTCGGGACTAGCTAACTACGAGCAGTACTTC. It specifies CASSTSGLANYEQYF. The chain employs TRBV7-2 and TRBJ2-7, with 9 bases matching TRBD2. The CDR3 consists of 15 residues. CDR1 and CDR2 from the germline V gene are SGHTA and FQGNSA. The V gene end was trimmed by 5 bases and the J gene end by 3 bases; junction bases not matched to a gene: 8.

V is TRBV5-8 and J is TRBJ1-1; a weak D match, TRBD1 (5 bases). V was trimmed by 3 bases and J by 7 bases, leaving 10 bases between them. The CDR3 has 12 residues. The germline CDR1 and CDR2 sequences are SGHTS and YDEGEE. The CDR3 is CASSWGGGEAFF. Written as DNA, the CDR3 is TGTGCCAGCAGCTGGGGGGGAGGTGAAGCTTTCTTT.

The CDR3 nucleotides are TGCGCCAGCAGCTTGGGTGGGACAGGGAACACCGGGGAGCTGTTTTTT. Its translation is CASSLGGTGNTGELFF. This chain uses TRBV5-1 with TRBJ2-2; 8 positions agree with TRBD1. J lost 1 base, V lost 0 bases, and 2 bases had no gene match. The CDR3 has 16 residues. Germline V CDR1 and CDR2: SGHRS, YFSETQ.

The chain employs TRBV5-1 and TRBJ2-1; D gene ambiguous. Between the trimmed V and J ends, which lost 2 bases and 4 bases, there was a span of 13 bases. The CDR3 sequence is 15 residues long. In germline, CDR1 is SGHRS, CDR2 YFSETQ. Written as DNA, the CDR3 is TGCGCCAGCAGCTTTACTGATCGGATATACAATGAGCAGTTCTTC. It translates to CASSFTDRIYNEQFF.

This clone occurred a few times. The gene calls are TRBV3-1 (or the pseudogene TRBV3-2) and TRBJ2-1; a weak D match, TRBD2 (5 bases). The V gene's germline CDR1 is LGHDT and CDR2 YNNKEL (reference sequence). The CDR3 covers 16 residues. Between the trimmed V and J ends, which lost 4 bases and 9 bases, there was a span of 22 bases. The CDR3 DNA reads TGTGCCAGCAGCCGGGGAGACGGGAATCAAGGTGGTGAGCAGTTCTTC. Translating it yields CASSRGDGNQGGEQFF.